These 26 T cell receptor beta chains originate from one sample sequenced in a study of blood T cell repertoires in COVID-19. Clones were read by immunoSEQ multiplex PCR, and TCRdb kept only the in-frame ones, dropping some. The profile shows a few hundred thousand clones, more than 85% of them singletons. The sequenced sample consisted of PBMCs or T cells enriched from blood (not recorded which). The source is a woman younger than 45 who had recovered from COVID-19.

This chain links TRBV5-1 with TRBJ2-7; 12 bases fit TRBD2. Germline V CDR1 and CDR2: SGHRS, YFSETQ. The CDR3 is 18 amino acids. V shed 0 bases, J shed 0 bases, and the junction held 7 bases outside the gene matches. The CDR3 DNA sequence: TGCGCCAGCAGCTTGGGGCTAGCGGGAGGGAAATTCTCCTACGAGCAGTACTTC. Protein product: CASSLGLAGGKFSYEQYF.

The gene calls are TRBV13 and TRBJ2-7; 11 nucleotides agree with TRBD1. The trim removed 4 bases at V and 4 bases at J, leaving 6 bases unmatched. CDR1 and CDR2 from the germline V gene are PRHDT and FYEKMQ (reference sequence). The CDR3 has 15 residues. The DNA for the CDR3 is TGTGCCAGCAGCTCAGCGGGACAGGGGGGGTACGAGCAGTACTTC. Encoded protein: CASSSAGQGGYEQYF.

V is TRBV7-8 and J is TRBJ1-1; the D gene is possibly TRBD1 (6 bases). The V gene's germline CDR1 is SGHVS and CDR2 FQNEAQ. The V and J ends lost 4 bases and 0 bases respectively, with 21 bases between them. The CDR3 is 18 residues long. Here the CDR3 reads CASSYQPRVRGVNTEAFF. As DNA, the CDR3 is TGTGCCAGCAGCTATCAGCCCCGGGTCAGGGGCGTGAACACTGAAGCTTTCTTT. The variable domain in full, with the rest retrieved from reference TRBV7-8 and TRBJ1-1, is GAGVSQSPRYKVAKRGQDVALRCDPISGHVSLFWYQQALGQGPEFLTYFQNEAQLDKSGLPSDRFFAERPEGSVSTLKIQRTQQEDSAVYLCASSYQPRVRGVNTEAFFGQGTRLTVV.

The chain carries TRBV11-2 and TRBJ1-2; 10 bases map to TRBD1. From germline, CDR1 is SGHAT and CDR2 FQNNGV. The J segment lost 3 bases and the V segment lost 4 bases, leaving 5 bases of the junction unmatched. The CDR3 loop spans 15 amino acids. In DNA form, the CDR3 reads TGTGCCAGCAGCTCGCCGGGACAGGGGCACTATGGCTACACCTTC. Protein: CASSSPGQGHYGYTF.

This rearrangement joins TRBV27 to TRBJ1-1; 9 bases line up with TRBD1. J gave up 4 bases and V 8 bases, and 5 bases lay outside the gene matches. The germline gives CDR1 MNHEY, CDR2 SMNVEV (reference sequence). This CDR3 spans 13 amino acids. CDR3: CASRYRGLTEAFF. The CDR3 coding sequence is TGTGCCAGCCGCTACAGGGGGCTCACTGAAGCTTTCTTT.

The rearrangement links TRBV5-1 to TRBJ2-5; D is undetermined. Germline CDR1 is SGHRS and CDR2 is YFSETQ. There are 13 residues in the CDR3. V was cut by 1 base and J by 5 bases, with 9 bases left in between. CDR3 residues: CASSLMGAETQYF. In nucleotides, the CDR3 is TGCGCCAGCAGCTTGATGGGCGCCGAGACCCAGTACTTC.

In its sample, this clone was seen a few times. V gene TRBV5-1 combines with J gene TRBJ1-2; the match to TRBD1 covers 8 bases. Germline V gives CDR1 SGHRS, CDR2 YFSETQ. The CDR3 spans 16 residues. The trim removed 4 bases at V and 5 bases at J, leaving 13 bases unmatched. This CDR3 is CASSDGGTGFPYGYTF. CDR3 sequence (DNA): TGCGCCAGCAGCGACGGCGGGACAGGCTTCCCGTATGGCTACACCTTC.

The CDR3 coding sequence is TGTGCCAGCTCACCCACCGACAGGGGTTTCCACGAGCAGTACTTC. It encodes CASSPTDRGFHEQYF. The chain combines TRBV18 with TRBJ2-7; TRBD1 aligns across 8 bases. The V segment lost 3 bases and the J segment 5 bases; nucleotides outside the gene matches: 9. The CDR3 runs 15 residues. Germline assignment: CDR1 KGHSH and CDR2 LQKENI.

The gene calls are TRBV3-1 (or the pseudogene TRBV3-2) and TRBJ1-2, with 7 positions matching TRBD1. The V segment lost 1 base and the J segment 3 bases; nucleotides outside the gene matches: 8. CDR3 length: 16 amino acids. Germline CDR1 is LGHDT and CDR2 is YNNKEL (reference sequence). The CDR3 here is CASSQVGRGLYYGYTF. The CDR3 DNA reads TGTGCCAGCAGCCAAGTTGGTAGGGGGCTTTACTATGGCTACACCTTC.

This sequence joins TRBV2 and TRBJ1-2; no firm D call. Germline assignment: CDR1 SNHLY and CDR2 FYNNEI. The CDR3 has 13 residues. The V and J ends lost 7 bases and 6 bases respectively, with 15 bases between them. The CDR3 spells CASTLDSKDGYTF. The CDR3 nucleotides read TGTGCCAGCACTCTGGACTCCAAAGATGGCTACACCTTC.

The genes are TRBV7-2 and TRBJ2-7; 7 nucleotides align to TRBD1. The V gene's germline CDR1 is SGHTA and CDR2 FQGNSA. The CDR3 length is 15 residues. V lost 3 bases to trimming and J lost 2 bases; unmatched junction nucleotides: 7. The CDR3 loop reads CASSFSGTDPYEQYF. Written as DNA, the CDR3 is TGTGCCAGCAGCTTTTCCGGGACAGACCCCTACGAGCAGTACTTC. Looking up the rest from reference TRBV7-2 and TRBJ2-7 gives the full variable domain: GAGVSQSPSNKVTEKGKDVELRCDPISGHTALYWYRQSLGQGLEFLIYFQGNSAPDKSGLPSDRFSAERTGGSVSTLTIQRTQQEDSAVYLCASSFSGTDPYEQYFGPGTRLTVT.

This clone turned up a few times. The chain joins TRBV4-2 to TRBJ1-5; D is ambiguous. The CDR3 has 19 residues. Germline CDR1 reads LGHNA; CDR2 reads YNFKEQ. V was cut by 6 bases and J by 5 bases, with 29 bases left in between. The CDR3 DNA sequence: TGTGCCAGCAGGTCAGCCGGGAGGCCTGTACGCTGCCATGATCAGCCCCAGCATTTT. Translated, it gives CASRSAGRPVRCHDQPQHF.

V is TRBV28 and J is TRBJ2-1; 7 bases align to TRBD2. The trim removed 10 bases at V and 2 bases at J, leaving 8 bases unmatched. This CDR3 contains 14 residues. CDR1 and CDR2 from the germline V gene are MDHEN and SYDVKM. CDR3 sequence reads: CAIIRAGAYNEQFF. The CDR3 DNA follows: TGTGCCATCATCAGGGCGGGAGCCTACAATGAGCAGTTCTTC.

The genes are TRBV3-1 (or the pseudogene TRBV3-2) and TRBJ2-1; tentatively, D is TRBD1 (6 bases). The CDR3 contains 15 residues. V lost 3 bases and J 0 bases, leaving 9 bases between the germline ends. Germline loops: CDR1 LGHDT, CDR2 YNNKEL (reference sequence). CDR3 sequence: CASSHRGSSYNEQFF. The CDR3, as DNA: TGTGCCAGCAGCCACAGGGGTAGCTCCTACAATGAGCAGTTCTTC.

The CDR3 loop is CASSLAGRGYTF. The CDR3 nucleotides are TGTGCCAGCAGCTTAGCAGGGCGCGGCTACACCTTC. This sequence joins TRBV11-2 and TRBJ1-2; a possible D gene is TRBD1 (5 bases). Germline V CDR1 and CDR2: SGHAT, FQNNGV. This CDR3 is built from 12 residues. V lost 1 base and J lost 8, with 8 bases in between.

The chain is built from TRBV19 and TRBJ2-2; the D is unclear. The CDR3 is 12 amino acids. V was cut by 3 bases and J by 6 bases, with 5 bases left in between. Germline loops: CDR1 LNHDA, CDR2 SQIVND (reference sequence). The CDR3 DNA reads TGTGCCAGTAGTATCGTCCCCGGGGAGCTGTTTTTT. Its translation: CASSIVPGELFF. The full variable domain, rest sourced from reference TRBV19 and TRBJ2-2, is DGGITQSPKYLFRKEGQNVTLSCEQNLNHDAMYWYRQDPGQGLRLIYYSQIVNDFQKGDIAEGYSVSREKKESFPLTVTSAQKNPTAFYLCASSIVPGELFFGEGSRLTVL.

There are a few counts of this clone. This rearrangement joins TRBV25-1 to TRBJ2-5; 8 bases match TRBD1. Trimming removed 2 bases from V and 2 bases from J; junction bases left unmatched: 7. Germline V lookup: CDR1 MGHDK, CDR2 SYGVNS. This CDR3 contains 16 residues. This CDR3 reads CASSEGTGSLQETQYF. For the CDR3, the DNA is TGTGCCAGCAGTGAAGGGACAGGCTCCCTTCAAGAGACCCAGTACTTC.

The chain joins TRBV18 to TRBJ1-1; D gene unclear. The CDR3 runs to 13 residues. Germline CDR1 and CDR2: KGHSH and LQKENI. Trimming removed 5 bases from V and 0 bases from J, with 7 bases in between. The CDR3 region has the DNA TGTGCCAGCTCAGACACGGTGAACACTGAAGCTTTCTTT. Translation gives CASSDTVNTEAFF.

This clone was found a few times. V is TRBV12-3 or TRBV12-4 and J is TRBJ2-7, with D perhaps TRBD1 (6 bases). V lost 8 bases, J lost 4 bases, and 12 bases lay in between. CDR3 length: 12 amino acids. The CDR3, as DNA: TGTGCCAGCGGGTTAAGGGGGTACGAGCAGTACTTC. It specifies CASGLRGYEQYF.

This clone was observed a few times. The V and J genes are TRBV6-4 and TRBJ2-3, with TRBD2 as a possible D gene (7 bases). The CDR3 has 17 amino acids. V dropped 7 bases and J dropped 1 base, with 21 bases sitting between them. In germline, CDR1 is MRHNA, CDR2 SNTAGT. CDR3 in DNA: TGTGCCAGCAATTCCCCTCATCCGCGGGGGCGCACAGATACGCAGTATTTT. Translated: CASNSPHPRGRTDTQYF.

The chain has TRBV6-2 or TRBV6-3 and TRBJ1-2, with D unresolved. The germline V and J ends were trimmed by 5 bases and 6 bases, with 10 bases remaining between them. The CDR3 totals 12 residues. Germline V lookup: CDR1 MNHEY, CDR2 SVGEGT. The CDR3 nucleotides are TGTGCCAGCAGTCCAACAGTGAATGGCTACACCTTC. Its translation is CASSPTVNGYTF.

The chain carries TRBV5-1 and TRBJ2-1, with TRBD2 identical over 8 bases. Germline lookup yields CDR1 SGHRS and CDR2 YFSETQ. The CDR3 extends over 15 amino acids. V lost 7 bases and J lost 6; bases outside the gene matches: 12. The CDR3 reads CASGGRGGPVNEQFF. CDR3 in DNA: TGCGCCAGCGGAGGGCGCGGGGGGCCCGTCAATGAGCAGTTCTTC.

The rearrangement links TRBV2 to TRBJ1-3; D might be TRBD1 (5 bases). V lost 5 bases to trimming and J lost 2 bases, with 13 bases between them. CDR1 SNHLY and CDR2 FYNNEI come from the germline V gene. The CDR3 covers 15 residues. DNA of the CDR3: TGTGCCAGCAGTACTACAGGCGCAGCTGGAAACACCATATATTTT. Protein: CASSTTGAAGNTIYF.

The V and J genes are TRBV19 and TRBJ2-7; 15 nucleotides line up with TRBD2. Germline assignment: CDR1 LNHDA and CDR2 SQIVND (reference sequence). This CDR3 region has 16 residues. Losses at the gene ends were 4 bases for V and 2 bases for J; bases not matched to a gene: 3. In nucleotides, the CDR3 is TGTGCCAGTAGTAGCCGGACTAGCGGGAGGGCCTACGAGCAGTACTTC. This gives the protein CASSSRTSGRAYEQYF.

This clone came up a few times. V and J are TRBV2 and TRBJ1-6; D uncertain. Germline assignment: CDR1 SNHLY and CDR2 FYNNEI. This CDR3 contains 17 residues. The V end lost 1 base, the J end lost 1 base, and 11 bases lay between the germline ends. The chain's CDR3 is CASSEGAYVSYNSPLHF. The CDR3, as DNA: TGTGCCAGCAGTGAAGGGGCCTATGTGTCCTATAATTCACCCCTCCACTTT. Full variable domain (outside the CDR3, taken from reference TRBV2 and TRBJ1-6): EPEVTQTPSHQVTQMGQEVILRCVPISNHLYFYWYRQILGQKVEFLVSFYNNEISEKSEIFDDQFSVERPDGSNFTLKIRSTKLEDSAMYFCASSEGAYVSYNSPLHFGNGTRLTVT.

The V call is TRBV10-3, the J call TRBJ2-3, with D unclear. CDR1 and CDR2 (germline): ENHRY, SYGVKD. This CDR3 has 14 residues. V was pared by 0 bases and J by 1 base, with 5 bases between. CDR3 sequence (DNA): TGTGCCATCAGTGAGTCCAGTGGCACAGATACGCAGTATTTT. Residues: CAISESSGTDTQYF.